This T cell receptor (beta chain) was sequenced in a study of blood T cell repertoires in COVID-19. The overall study: Both acute and convalescent COVID-19 samples were obtained from the United States, Italy and Spain. T cells, B-cell-depleted T cells, or PBMCs provided the cDNA or gDNA that served as material.

The length of the CDR3 is 15 residues. After removal of 2 bases from V and 0 bases from J, the junction contained 4 bases not matched to a gene. Germline V gives CDR1 MNHEY, CDR2 SMNVEV (reference sequence). Original data processing: Reference gene primer amplification in the assay estimated nucleated cell counts. Produced via immunoSEQ multiplex PCR; TCRdb's table is partial and in-frame only. That table is the source of V, J and clone size, and D and trimming were worked out from the DNA. In the table there are about 110,000 clones, approximately 80% of which are singletons. The chain combines TRBV27 with TRBJ2-7, with 7 bases identical to TRBD2. The sample was peripheral blood. The clonotype originates from a woman in her 50s with acute or convalescent COVID-19. This CDR3 reads CASSLMGGGSYEQYF. CDR3 DNA: TGTGCCAGCAGTTTAATGGGGGGGGGCTCCTACGAGCAGTACTTC.